The entry below gives a single TCR beta chain sequence along with its context. Its target is not known. One end of the junction varies from germline; a read error may be responsible. This entry is derived from a study of cytomegalovirus exposure and HLA in healthy donors. Study details: Earlier work reported approximately 100 million unique TCR beta sequences from about 180 million T cells. General study points: Some segments of the V type, notably TRBV6-2 and TRBV6-3, were excluded as indistinguishable. Sequencing likely caused a cluster of highly shared sequence variants.

This CDR3 region has 16 residues. The germline V gene encodes CDR1 SGHTA and CDR2 FQGNSA. PCR employed 60 Vbeta and 13 Jbeta primers. The method was immunoSEQ multiplex PCR; TCRdb's version includes in-frame clones alone and lacks a portion of them. The repertoire holds about 170,000 clones, with 80% as singletons. The sequence came from a woman in her forties or fifties in good health and CMV-seropositive. What was sequenced was PBMCs. The chain recombines TRBV7-2 with TRBJ2-2; 8 bases are a match to TRBD2. The CDR3 sequence: CASSLGLAMNTGEPFF. The CDR3 DNA reads as TGTGCCAGCAGCTTAGGACTAGCGATGAACACCGGGGAGCCGTTTTTT. The full variable domain, completed using reference TRBV7-2 and TRBJ2-2, is GAGVSQSPSNKVTEKGKDVELRCDPISGHTALYWYRQSLGQGLEFLIYFQGNSAPDKSGLPSDRFSAERTGGSVSTLTIQRTQQEDSAVYLCASSLGLAMNTGEPFFGEGSRLTVL.